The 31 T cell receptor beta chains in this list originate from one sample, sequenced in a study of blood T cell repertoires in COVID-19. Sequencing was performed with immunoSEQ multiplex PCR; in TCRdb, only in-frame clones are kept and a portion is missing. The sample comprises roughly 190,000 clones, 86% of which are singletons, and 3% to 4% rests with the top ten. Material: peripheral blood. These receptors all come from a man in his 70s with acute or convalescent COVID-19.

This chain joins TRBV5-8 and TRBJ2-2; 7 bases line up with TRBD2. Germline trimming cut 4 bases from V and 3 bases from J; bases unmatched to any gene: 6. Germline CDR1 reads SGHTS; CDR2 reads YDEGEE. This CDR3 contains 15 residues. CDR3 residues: CASSRGGRDTGELFF. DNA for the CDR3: TGTGCCAGCAGCCGAGGAGGGAGGGACACCGGGGAGCTGTTTTTT.

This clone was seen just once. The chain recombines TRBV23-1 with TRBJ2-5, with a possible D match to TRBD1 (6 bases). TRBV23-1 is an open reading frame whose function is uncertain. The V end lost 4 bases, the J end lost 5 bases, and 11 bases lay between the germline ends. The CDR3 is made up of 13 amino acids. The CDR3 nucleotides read TGCGCCAGCAGTCCCACAGGGTGCGAGACCCAGTACTTC. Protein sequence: CASSPTGCETQYF.

For the CDR3, the DNA is TGCGCCAGCAGCCCACTTGAAAACCAAGATACGCAGTATTTT. This encodes CASSPLENQDTQYF. This chain links TRBV10-1 with TRBJ2-3; D gene unclear. The germline gives CDR1 WNHNN, CDR2 SYGVQD (reference sequence). V lost 6 bases, J lost 5 bases, and 15 bases lay in between. The CDR3 length is 14 residues.

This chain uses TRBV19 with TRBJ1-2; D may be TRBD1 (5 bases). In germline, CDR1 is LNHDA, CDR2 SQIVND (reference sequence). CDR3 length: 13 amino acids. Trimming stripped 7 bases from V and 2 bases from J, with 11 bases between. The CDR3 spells CASNRTPNYGYTF. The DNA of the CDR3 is TGTGCCAGTAATCGGACACCGAACTATGGCTACACCTTC. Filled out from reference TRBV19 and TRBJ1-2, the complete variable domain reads DGGITQSPKYLFRKEGQNVTLSCEQNLNHDAMYWYRQDPGQGLRLIYYSQIVNDFQKGDIAEGYSVSREKKESFPLTVTSAQKNPTAFYLCASNRTPNYGYTFGSGTRLTVV.

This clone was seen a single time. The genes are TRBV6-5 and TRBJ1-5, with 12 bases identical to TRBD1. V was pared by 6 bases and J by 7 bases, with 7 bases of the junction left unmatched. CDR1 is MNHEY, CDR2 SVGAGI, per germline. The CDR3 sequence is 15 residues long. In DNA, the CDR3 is TGTGCCAGCAGCCCGGGACAGGGGGCGAGACAGCCCCAGCATTTT. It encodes CASSPGQGARQPQHF.

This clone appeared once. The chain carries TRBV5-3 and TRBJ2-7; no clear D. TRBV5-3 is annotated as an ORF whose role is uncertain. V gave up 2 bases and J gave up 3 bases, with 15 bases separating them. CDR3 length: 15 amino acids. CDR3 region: CARSFMADCFYEQYF. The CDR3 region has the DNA TGTGCCAGAAGCTTTATGGCAGATTGCTTCTACGAGCAGTACTTC.

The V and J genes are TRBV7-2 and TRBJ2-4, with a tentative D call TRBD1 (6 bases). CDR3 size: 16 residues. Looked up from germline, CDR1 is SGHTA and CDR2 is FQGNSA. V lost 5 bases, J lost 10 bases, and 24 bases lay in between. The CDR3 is CASSTESRGSAGIQYF. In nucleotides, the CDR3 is TGTGCCAGCAGCACTGAAAGTAGGGGGTCAGCCGGGATTCAGTACTTC.

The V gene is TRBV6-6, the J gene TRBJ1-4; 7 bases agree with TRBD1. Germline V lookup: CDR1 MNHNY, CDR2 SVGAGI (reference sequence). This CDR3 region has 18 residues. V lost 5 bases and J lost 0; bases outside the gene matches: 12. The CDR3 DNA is TGTGCCAGCAGTCAAAGATCGCACAGGGGTGCAACTAATGAAAAACTGTTTTTT. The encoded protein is CASSQRSHRGATNEKLFF.

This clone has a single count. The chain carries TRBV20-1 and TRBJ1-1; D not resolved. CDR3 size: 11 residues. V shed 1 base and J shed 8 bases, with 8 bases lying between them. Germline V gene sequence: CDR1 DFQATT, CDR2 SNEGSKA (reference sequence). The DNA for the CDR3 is TGCAGTGCTAGAGGCGCGCGGGAAGCTTTCTTT. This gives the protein CSARGAREAFF.

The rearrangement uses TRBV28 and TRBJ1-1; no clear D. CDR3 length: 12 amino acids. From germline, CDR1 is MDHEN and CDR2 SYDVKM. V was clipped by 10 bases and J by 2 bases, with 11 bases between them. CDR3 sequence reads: CATEVLNTEAFF. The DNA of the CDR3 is TGTGCCACTGAGGTGCTTAACACTGAAGCTTTCTTT.

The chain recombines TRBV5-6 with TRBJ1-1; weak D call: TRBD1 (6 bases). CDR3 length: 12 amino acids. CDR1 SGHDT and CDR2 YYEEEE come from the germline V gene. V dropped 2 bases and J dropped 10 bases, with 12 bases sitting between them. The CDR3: CASSFSQGSAFF. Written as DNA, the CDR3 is TGTGCCAGCAGCTTTTCACAGGGCTCAGCTTTCTTT.

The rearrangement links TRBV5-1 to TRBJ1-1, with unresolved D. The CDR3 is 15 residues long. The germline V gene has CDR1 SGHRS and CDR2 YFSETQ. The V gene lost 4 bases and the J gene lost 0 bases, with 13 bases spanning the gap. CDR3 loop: CASSPRGGMNTEAFF. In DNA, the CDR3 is TGCGCCAGCAGCCCAAGAGGCGGCATGAACACTGAAGCTTTCTTT. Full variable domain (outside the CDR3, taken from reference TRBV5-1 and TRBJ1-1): KAGVTQTPRYLIKTRGQQVTLSCSPISGHRSVSWYQQTPGQGLQFLFEYFSETQRNKGNFPGRFSGRQFSNSRSEMNVSTLELGDSALYLCASSPRGGMNTEAFFGQGTRLTVV.

The CDR3 sequence is CASSLNRVGWETQYF. In nucleotides, the CDR3 is TGTGCCAGCAGCCTTAACAGGGTGGGGTGGGAGACCCAGTACTTC. This chain uses TRBV2 with TRBJ2-5; tentative D call: TRBD1 (6 bases). Germline V gene data show CDR1 as SNHLY and CDR2 as FYNNEI. V dropped 6 bases and J dropped 5 bases, with 19 bases sitting between them. This CDR3 is built from 15 residues.

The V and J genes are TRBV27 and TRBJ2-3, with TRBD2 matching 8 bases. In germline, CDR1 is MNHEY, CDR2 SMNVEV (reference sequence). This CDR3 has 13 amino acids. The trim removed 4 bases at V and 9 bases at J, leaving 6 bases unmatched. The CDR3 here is CASSSPTGGTQYF. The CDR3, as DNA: TGTGCCAGCAGTTCGCCCACGGGGGGGACGCAGTATTTT.

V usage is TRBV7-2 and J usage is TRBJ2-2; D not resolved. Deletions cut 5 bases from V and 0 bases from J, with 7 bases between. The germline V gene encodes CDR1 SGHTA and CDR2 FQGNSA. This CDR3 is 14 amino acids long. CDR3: CASSPRANTGELFF. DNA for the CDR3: TGTGCCAGCAGCCCCCGAGCGAACACCGGGGAGCTGTTTTTT.

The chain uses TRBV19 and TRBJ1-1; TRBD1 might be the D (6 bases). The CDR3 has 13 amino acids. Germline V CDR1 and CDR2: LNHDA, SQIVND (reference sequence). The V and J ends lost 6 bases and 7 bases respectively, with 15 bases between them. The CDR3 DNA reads TGTGCCAGTAGAAGGACAGTCTTGTATGAAGCTTTCTTT. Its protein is CASRRTVLYEAFF.

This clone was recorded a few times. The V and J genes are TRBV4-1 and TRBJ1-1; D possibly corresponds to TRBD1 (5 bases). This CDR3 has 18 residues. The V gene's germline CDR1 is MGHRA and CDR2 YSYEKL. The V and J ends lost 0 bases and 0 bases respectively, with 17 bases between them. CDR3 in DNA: TGCGCCAGCAGCCAAGATGTGCTGAGGAAGGGGATGAACACTGAAGCTTTCTTT. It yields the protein CASSQDVLRKGMNTEAFF.

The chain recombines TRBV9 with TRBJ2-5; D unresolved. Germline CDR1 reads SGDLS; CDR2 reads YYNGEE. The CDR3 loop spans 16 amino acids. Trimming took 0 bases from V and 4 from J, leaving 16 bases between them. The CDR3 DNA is TGTGCCAGCAGCGTAGTAGGCGGCTCGACCTCAGAGACCCAGTACTTC. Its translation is CASSVVGGSTSETQYF.

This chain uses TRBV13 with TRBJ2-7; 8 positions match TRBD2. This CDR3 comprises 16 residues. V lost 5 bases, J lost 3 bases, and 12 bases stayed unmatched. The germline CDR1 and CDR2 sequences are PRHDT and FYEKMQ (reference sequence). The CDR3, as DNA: TGTGCCAGCAGCCCCCCAAGCACGGGGGGGGGCTACGAGCAGTACTTC. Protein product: CASSPPSTGGGYEQYF.

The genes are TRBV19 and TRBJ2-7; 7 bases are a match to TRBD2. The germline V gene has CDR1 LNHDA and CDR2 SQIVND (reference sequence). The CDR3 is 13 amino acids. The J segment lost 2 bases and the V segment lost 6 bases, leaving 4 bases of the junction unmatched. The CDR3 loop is CASSGRIAYEQYF. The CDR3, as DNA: TGTGCCAGTAGCGGGAGGATCGCCTACGAGCAGTACTTC.

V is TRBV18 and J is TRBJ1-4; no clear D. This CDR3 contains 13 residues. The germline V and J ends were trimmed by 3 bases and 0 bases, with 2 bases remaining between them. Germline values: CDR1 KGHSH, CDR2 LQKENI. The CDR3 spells CASSPSTNEKLFF. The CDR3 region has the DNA TGTGCCAGCTCACCCTCAACTAATGAAAAACTGTTTTTT.

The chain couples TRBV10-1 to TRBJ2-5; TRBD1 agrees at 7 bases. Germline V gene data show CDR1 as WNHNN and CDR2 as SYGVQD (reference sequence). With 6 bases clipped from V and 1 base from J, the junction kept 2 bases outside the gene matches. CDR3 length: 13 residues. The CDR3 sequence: CASSGQAQETQYF. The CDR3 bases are TGCGCCAGCAGCGGACAGGCCCAAGAGACCCAGTACTTC.

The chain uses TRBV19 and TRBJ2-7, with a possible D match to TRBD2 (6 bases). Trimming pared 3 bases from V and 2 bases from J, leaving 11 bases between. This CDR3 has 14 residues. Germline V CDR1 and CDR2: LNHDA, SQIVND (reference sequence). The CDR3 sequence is CASSILRGTYEQYF. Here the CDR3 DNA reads TGTGCCAGTAGTATTCTTCGGGGGACCTACGAGCAGTACTTC.

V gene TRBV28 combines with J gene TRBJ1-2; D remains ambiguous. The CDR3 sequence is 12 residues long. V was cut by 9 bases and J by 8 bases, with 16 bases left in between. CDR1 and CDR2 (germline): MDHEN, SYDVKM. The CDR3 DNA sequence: TGTGCCAGTATCTCCAGGCTTAGAGGCTACACCTTC. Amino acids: CASISRLRGYTF.

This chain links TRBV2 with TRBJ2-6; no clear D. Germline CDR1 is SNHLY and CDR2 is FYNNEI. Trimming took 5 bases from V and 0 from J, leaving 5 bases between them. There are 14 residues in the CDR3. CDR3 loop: CASSPFSGANVLTF. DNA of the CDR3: TGTGCCAGCAGTCCGTTCTCTGGGGCCAACGTCCTGACTTTC. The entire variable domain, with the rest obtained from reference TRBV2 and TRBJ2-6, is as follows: EPEVTQTPSHQVTQMGQEVILRCVPISNHLYFYWYRQILGQKVEFLVSFYNNEISEKSEIFDDQFSVERPDGSNFTLKIRSTKLEDSAMYFCASSPFSGANVLTFGAGSRLTVL.

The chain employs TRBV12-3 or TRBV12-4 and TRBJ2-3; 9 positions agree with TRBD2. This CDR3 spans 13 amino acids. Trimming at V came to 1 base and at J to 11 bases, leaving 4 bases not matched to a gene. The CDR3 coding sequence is TGTGCCAGCAGTTTAGGACTAGCGGACTTGCAGTATTTT. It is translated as CASSLGLADLQYF.

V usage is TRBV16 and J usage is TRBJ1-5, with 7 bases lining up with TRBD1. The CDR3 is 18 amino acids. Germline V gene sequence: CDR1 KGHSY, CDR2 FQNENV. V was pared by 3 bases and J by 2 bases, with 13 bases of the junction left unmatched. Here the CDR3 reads CASSQVVGITGGNQPQHF. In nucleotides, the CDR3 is TGTGCCAGCAGCCAGGTCGTAGGAATAACAGGGGGCAATCAGCCCCAGCATTTT. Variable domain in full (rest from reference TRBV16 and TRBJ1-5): GEEVAQTPKHLVRGEGQKAKLYCAPIKGHSYVFWYQQVLKNEFKFLISFQNENVFDETGMPKERFSAKCLPNSPCSLEIQATKLEDSAVYFCASSQVVGITGGNQPQHFGDGTRLSIL.

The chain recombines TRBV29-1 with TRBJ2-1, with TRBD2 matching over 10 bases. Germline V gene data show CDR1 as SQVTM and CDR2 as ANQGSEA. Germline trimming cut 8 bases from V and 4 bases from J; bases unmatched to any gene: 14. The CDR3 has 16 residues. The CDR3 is CSPKRGGRLQYNEQFF. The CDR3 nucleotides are TGCAGCCCTAAGCGGGGGGGCCGTTTGCAGTACAATGAGCAGTTCTTC.

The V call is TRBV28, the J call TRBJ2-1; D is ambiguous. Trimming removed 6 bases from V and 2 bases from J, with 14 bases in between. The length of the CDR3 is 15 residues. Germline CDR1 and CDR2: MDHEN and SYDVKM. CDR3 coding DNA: TGTGCCAGCAGACCGTCCCCCGCTACCTACAATGAGCAGTTCTTC. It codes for CASRPSPATYNEQFF.

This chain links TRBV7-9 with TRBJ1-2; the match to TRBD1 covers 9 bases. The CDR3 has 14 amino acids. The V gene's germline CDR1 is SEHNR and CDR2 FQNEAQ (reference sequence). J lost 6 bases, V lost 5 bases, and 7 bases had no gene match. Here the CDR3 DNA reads TGTGCCAGCAGCACCCGGACAGGGGAGGATGGCTACACCTTC. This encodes CASSTRTGEDGYTF.

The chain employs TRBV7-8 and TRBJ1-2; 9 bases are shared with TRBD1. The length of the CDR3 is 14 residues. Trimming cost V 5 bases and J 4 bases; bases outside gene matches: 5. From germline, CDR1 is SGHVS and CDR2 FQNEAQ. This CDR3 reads CASSRGQGTYGYTF. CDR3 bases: TGTGCCAGCAGCAGAGGACAGGGGACCTATGGCTACACCTTC.